Given below is one TCR beta chain in context. What it recognizes is unknown. This entry belongs to a study of T cell repertoires in cytomegalovirus infection. For the study at large: Public TCR beta signatures were indicative of both CMV infection and a matching HLA type. Overall study results and limits: Cumulative public TCR beta family frequency identified CMV carriers with the relevant HLA. HLA-C-restricted TCR beta clonotypes specific for CMV led the ex vivo response.

TCRdb analysed the reads with MiXCR anew, one entry per CDR3 protein. This repertoire shows 550,000 to 700,000 distinct CDR3 sequences, just under 40% found once; its top ten account for more than 40%. Germline V CDR1 and CDR2: MDHEN, SYDVKM. CDR3 length: 15 residues. Deletions cut 4 bases from V and 5 bases from J, with 16 bases between. The TCR comes from a human donor in good health (CMV status not recorded). Some clones in this sample may be carry-over from other donors' samples. This sequence joins TRBV28 and TRBJ2-3; weak D call: TRBD1 (5 bases). This specimen consisted of cultured PBMCs, obtained from culture after CMV antigen stimulation. The CDR3 DNA reads TGTGCCAGCAGTTATGGGCCAGGGTGGGGAGATACGCAGTATTTT. Protein product: CASSYGPGWGDTQYF. Full variable domain (rest looked up from reference TRBV28 and TRBJ2-3): DVKVTQSSRYLVKRTGEKVFLECVQDMDHENMFWYRQDPGLGLRLIYFSYDVKMKEKGDIPEGYSVSREKKERFSLILESASTNQTSMYLCASSYGPGWGDTQYFGPGTRLTVL.